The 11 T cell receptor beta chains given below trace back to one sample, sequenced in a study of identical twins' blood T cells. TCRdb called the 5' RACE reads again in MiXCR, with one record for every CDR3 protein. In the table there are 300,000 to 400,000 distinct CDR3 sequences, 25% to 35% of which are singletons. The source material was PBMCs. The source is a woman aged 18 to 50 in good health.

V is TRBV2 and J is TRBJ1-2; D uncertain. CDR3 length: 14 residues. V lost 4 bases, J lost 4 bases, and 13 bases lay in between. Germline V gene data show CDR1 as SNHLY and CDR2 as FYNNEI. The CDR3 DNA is TGTGCCAGCAGTGGCGAATCACCCTCCTATGGCTACACCTTC. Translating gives CASSGESPSYGYTF.

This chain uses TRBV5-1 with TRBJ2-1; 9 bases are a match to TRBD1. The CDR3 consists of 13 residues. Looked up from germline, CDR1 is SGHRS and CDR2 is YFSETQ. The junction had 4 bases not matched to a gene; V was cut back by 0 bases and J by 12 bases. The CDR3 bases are TGCGCCAGCAGCTTGGGGACAGGGGACTCGCAGTTCTTC. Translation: CASSLGTGDSQFF.

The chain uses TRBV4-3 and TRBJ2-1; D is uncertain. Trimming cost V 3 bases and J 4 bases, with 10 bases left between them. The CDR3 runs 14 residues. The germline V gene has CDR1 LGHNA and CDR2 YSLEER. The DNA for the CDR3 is TGCGCCAGCAGCCATAGGCGCTCATACAATGAGCAGTTCTTC. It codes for CASSHRRSYNEQFF.

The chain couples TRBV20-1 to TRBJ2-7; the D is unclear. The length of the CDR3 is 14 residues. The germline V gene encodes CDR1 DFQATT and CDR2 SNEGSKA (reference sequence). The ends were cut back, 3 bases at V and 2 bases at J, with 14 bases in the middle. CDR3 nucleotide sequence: TGCAGTGCTAGGATACCTAGTCGGCCCTACGAGCAGTACTTC. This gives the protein CSARIPSRPYEQYF.

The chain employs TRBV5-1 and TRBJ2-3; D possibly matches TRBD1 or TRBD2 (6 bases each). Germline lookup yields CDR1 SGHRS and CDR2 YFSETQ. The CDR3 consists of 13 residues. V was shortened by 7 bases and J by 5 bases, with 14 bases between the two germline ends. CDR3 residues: CASREQGGDTQYF. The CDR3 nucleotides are TGCGCCAGCCGGGAACAGGGAGGAGATACGCAGTATTTT.

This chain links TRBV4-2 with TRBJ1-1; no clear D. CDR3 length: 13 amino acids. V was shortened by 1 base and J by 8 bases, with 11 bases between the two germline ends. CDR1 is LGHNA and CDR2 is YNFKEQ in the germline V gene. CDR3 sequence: CASSQGGMNEAFF. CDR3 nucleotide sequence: TGTGCCAGCAGCCAAGGGGGAATGAACGAAGCTTTCTTT.

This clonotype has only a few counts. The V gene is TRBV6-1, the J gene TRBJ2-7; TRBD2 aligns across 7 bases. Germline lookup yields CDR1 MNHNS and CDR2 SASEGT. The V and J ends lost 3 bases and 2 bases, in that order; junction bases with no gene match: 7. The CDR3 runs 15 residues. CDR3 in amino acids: CASSDMGAGTYEQYF. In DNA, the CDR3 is TGTGCCAGCAGTGATATGGGAGCGGGGACCTACGAGCAGTACTTC.

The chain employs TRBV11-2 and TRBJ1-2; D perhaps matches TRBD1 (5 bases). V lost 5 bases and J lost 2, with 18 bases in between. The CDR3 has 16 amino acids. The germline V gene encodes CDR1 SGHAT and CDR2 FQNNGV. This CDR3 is CASSQISGVPNYGYTF. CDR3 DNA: TGTGCCAGCAGCCAGATTTCGGGGGTGCCCAACTATGGCTACACCTTC.

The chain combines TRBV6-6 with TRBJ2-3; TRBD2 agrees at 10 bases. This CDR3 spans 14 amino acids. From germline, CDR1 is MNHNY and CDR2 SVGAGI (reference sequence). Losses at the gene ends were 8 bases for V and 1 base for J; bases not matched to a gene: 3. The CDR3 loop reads CASGLAGGTDTQYF. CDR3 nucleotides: TGTGCCAGCGGCCTAGCGGGGGGCACAGATACGCAGTATTTT.

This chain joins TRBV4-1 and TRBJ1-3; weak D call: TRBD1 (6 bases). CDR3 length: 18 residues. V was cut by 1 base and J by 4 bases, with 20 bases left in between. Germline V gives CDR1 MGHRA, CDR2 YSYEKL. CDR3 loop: CASSQVPRNRVKGNTIYF. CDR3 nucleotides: TGCGCCAGCAGCCAAGTTCCGAGGAACAGGGTGAAGGGAAACACCATATATTTT.

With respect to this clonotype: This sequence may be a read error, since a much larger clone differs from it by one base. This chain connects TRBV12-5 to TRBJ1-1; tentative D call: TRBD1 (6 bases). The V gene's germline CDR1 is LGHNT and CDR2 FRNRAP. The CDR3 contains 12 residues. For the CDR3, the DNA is TGTGCTAATGGTTTGAAGACAGGTGAAGCTTTCTTT. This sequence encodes CANGLKTGEAFF.